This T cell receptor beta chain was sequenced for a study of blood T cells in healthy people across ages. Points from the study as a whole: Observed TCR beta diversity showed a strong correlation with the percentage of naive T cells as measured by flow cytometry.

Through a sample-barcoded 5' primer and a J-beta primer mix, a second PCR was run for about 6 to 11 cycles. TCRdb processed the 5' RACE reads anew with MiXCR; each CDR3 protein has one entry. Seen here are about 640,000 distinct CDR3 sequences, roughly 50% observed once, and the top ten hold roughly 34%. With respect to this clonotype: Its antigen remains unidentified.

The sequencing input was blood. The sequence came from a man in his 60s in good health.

CDR3 sequence: CASSPEAQETQYF. In DNA form, the CDR3 reads TGTGCCAGCAGCCCGGAGGCCCAAGAGACCCAGTACTTC. This chain links TRBV7-9 with TRBJ2-5; tentatively, D is TRBD2 (5 bases). This CDR3 has 13 residues. CDR1 and CDR2 (germline): SEHNR, FQNEAQ (reference sequence). V was clipped by 5 bases and J by 1 base, with 8 bases between them.